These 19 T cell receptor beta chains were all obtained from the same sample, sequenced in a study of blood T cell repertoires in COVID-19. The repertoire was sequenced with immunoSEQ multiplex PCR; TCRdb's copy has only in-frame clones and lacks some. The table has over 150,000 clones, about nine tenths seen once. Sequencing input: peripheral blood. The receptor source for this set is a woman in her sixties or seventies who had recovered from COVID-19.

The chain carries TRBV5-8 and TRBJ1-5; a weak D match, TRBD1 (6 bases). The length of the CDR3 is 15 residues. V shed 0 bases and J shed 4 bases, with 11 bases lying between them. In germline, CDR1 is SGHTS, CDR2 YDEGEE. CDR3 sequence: CASSLGIDRNQPQHF. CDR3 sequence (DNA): TGTGCCAGCAGCTTGGGAATAGACAGGAATCAGCCCCAGCATTTT.

The CDR3 nucleotides are TGTGCCAGCAGCGTAGACAGGGACGATATTGAAGCTTTCTTT. Protein: CASSVDRDDIEAFF. The chain joins TRBV9 to TRBJ1-1; maybe TRBD1 (6 bases). Trimming took 0 bases from V and 7 from J, leaving 13 bases between them. The CDR3 spans 14 residues. From germline, CDR1 is SGDLS and CDR2 YYNGEE.

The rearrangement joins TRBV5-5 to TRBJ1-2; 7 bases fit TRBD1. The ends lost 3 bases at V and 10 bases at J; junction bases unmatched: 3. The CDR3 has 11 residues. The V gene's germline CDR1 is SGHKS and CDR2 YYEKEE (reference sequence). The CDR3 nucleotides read TGTGCCAGCAGCTGGACAGGCTTCTACACCTTC. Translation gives CASSWTGFYTF. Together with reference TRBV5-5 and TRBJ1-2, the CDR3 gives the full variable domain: DAGVTQSPTHLIKTRGQQVTLRCSPISGHKSVSWYQQVLGQGPQFIFQYYEKEERGRGNFPDRFSARQFPNYSSELNVNALLLGDSALYLCASSWTGFYTFGSGTRLTVV.

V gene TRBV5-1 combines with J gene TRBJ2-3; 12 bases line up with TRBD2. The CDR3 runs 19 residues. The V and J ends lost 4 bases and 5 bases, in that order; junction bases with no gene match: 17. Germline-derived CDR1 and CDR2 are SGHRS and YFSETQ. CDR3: CASSRRRTSGNGGEDTQYF. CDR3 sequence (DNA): TGCGCCAGCAGCCGCAGACGGACTAGCGGGAACGGAGGAGAAGATACGCAGTATTTT.

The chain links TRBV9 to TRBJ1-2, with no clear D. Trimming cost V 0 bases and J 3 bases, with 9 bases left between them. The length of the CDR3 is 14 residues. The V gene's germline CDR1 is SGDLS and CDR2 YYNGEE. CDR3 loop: CASSVAGTDYGYTF. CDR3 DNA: TGTGCCAGCAGCGTAGCAGGTACTGACTATGGCTACACCTTC.

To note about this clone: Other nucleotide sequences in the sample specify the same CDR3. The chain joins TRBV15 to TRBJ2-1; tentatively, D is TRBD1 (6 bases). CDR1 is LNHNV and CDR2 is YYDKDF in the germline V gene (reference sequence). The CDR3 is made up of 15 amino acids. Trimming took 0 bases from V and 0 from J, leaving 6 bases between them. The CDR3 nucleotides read TGTGCCACCAGCAGAGACAGGGGCTCCTACAATGAGCAGTTCTTC. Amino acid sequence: CATSRDRGSYNEQFF. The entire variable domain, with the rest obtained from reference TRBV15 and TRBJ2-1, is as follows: DAMVIQNPRYQVTQFGKPVTLSCSQTLNHNVMYWYQQKSSQAPKLLFHYYDKDFNNEADTPDNFQSRRPNTSFCFLDIRSPGLGDTAMYLCATSRDRGSYNEQFFGPGTRLTVL.

The CDR3 sequence: CASSGGEEEKLFF. DNA of the CDR3: TGTGCCAGCAGTGGAGGAGAGGAGGAAAAACTGTTTTTT. The chain carries TRBV2 and TRBJ1-4, with unresolved D. The CDR3 covers 13 residues. Germline V gene lookup returns CDR1 SNHLY and CDR2 FYNNEI. V gave up 4 bases and J gave up 8 bases, with 11 bases separating them.

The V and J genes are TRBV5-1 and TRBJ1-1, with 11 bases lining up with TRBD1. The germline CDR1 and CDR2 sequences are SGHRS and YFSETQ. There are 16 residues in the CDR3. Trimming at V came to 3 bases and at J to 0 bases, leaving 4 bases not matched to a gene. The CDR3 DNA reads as TGCGCCAGCAGCTCGGGACAGGGGGGCTTGAACACTGAAGCTTTCTTT. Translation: CASSSGQGGLNTEAFF.

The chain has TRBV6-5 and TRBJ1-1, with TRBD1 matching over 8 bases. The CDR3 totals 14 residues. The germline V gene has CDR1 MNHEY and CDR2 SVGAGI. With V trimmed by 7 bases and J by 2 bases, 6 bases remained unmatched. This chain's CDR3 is CASTSTGVNTEAFF. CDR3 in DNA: TGTGCCAGCACCTCGACAGGGGTTAACACTGAAGCTTTCTTT.

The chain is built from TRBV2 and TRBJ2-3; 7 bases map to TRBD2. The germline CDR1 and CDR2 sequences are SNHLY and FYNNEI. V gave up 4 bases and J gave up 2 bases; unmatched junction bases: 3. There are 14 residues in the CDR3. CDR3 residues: CASSASGDTDTQYF. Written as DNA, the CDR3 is TGTGCCAGCAGTGCCAGCGGGGACACAGATACGCAGTATTTT.

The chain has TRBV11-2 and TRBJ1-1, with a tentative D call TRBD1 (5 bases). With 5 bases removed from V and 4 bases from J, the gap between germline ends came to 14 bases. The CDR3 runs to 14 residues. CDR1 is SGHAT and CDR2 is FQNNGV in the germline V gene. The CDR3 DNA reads TGTGCCAGCAGCCCTACGGGGGTACCCACTGAAGCTTTCTTT. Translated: CASSPTGVPTEAFF. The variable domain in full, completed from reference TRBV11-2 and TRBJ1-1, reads EAGVAQSPRYKIIEKRQSVAFWCNPISGHATLYWYQQILGQGPKLLIQFQNNGVVDDSQLPKDRFSAERLKGVDSTLKIQPAKLEDSAVYLCASSPTGVPTEAFFGQGTRLTVV.

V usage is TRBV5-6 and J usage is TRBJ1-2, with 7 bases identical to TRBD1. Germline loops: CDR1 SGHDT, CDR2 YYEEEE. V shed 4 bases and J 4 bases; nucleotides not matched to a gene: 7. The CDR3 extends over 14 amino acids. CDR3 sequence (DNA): TGTGCCAGCAGCCATAACAGGGGAGTCTATGGCTACACCTTC. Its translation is CASSHNRGVYGYTF.

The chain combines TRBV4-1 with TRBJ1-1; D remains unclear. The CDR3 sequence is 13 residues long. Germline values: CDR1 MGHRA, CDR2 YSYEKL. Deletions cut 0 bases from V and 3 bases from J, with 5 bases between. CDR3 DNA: TGCGCCAGCAGCCAAGATCAGGACACTGAAGCTTTCTTT. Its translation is CASSQDQDTEAFF.

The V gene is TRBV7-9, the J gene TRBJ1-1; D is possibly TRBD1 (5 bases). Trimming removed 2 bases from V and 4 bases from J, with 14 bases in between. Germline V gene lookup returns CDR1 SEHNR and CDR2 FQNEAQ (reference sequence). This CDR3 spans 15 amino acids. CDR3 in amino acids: CASSLLLGVPTEAFF. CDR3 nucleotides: TGTGCCAGCAGCTTATTGTTAGGGGTCCCCACTGAAGCTTTCTTT.

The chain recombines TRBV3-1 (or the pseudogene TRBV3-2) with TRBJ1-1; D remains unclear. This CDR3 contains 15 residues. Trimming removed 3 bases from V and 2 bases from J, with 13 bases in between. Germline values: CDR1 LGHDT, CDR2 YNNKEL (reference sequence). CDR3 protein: CASSQSALANTEAFF. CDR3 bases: TGTGCCAGCAGCCAGTCCGCATTGGCCAACACTGAAGCTTTCTTT.

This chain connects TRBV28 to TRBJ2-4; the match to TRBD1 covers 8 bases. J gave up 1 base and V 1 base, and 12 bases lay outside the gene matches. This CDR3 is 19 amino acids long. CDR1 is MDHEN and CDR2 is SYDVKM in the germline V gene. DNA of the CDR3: TGTGCCAGCAGTTTATATGCCTCGCAGGGGGCCGATGCCAAAAACATTCAGTACTTC. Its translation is CASSLYASQGADAKNIQYF.

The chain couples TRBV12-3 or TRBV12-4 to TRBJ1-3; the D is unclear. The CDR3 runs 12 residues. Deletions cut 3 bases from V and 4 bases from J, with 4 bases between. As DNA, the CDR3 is TGTGCCAGCAGTTTCTACGGAAACACCATATATTTT. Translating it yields CASSFYGNTIYF.

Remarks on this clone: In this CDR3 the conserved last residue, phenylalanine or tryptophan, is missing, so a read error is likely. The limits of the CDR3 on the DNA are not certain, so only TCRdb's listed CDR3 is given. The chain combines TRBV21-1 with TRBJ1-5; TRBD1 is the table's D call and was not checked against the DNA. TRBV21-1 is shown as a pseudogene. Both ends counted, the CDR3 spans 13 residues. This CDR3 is CASSKAITGRNII.

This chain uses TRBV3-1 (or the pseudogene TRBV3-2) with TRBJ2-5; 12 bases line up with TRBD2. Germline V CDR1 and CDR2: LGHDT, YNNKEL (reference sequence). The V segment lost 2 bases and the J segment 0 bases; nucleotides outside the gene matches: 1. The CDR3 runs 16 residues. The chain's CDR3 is CASSQRTSGDQETQYF. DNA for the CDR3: TGTGCCAGCAGCCAAAGGACTAGCGGGGACCAAGAGACCCAGTACTTC.